The next 26 T cell receptor beta chains were all read from a single sample in a study of Graves' ophthalmopathy and Graves' hyperthyroidism. CDR3 regions of TCR beta were amplified from RNA transcripts. RT-PCR was first run with HTBI primers, then multiplex PCR in a second round. MiXCR was run by TCRdb on the multiplex PCR reads, yielding one entry per CDR3 protein. The sample includes 200,000 to 250,000 distinct CDR3 sequences, 20% to 25% of them seen just once. Input material: peripheral blood. The receptors originated from a woman between 50 and 59 years old with Graves' ophthalmopathy.

This clonotype showed up many times. The chain has TRBV29-1 and TRBJ2-7; tentative D call: TRBD2 (5 bases). CDR3 length: 14 residues. Germline V CDR1 and CDR2: SQVTM, ANQGSEA. V was trimmed by 4 bases and J by 1 base, leaving 14 bases between them. CDR3 sequence: CSVVNGLNSYEQYF. The DNA of the CDR3 is TGCAGCGTTGTAAATGGACTGAATTCCTACGAGCAGTACTTC.

This clonotype was seen ten or more times. The J gene is TRBJ2-5, the V gene TRBV29-1; D might be TRBD1 (6 bases). Deletions cut 6 bases from V and 9 bases from J, with 14 bases between. The CDR3 loop spans 11 amino acids. Per the germline V gene, CDR1 is SQVTM and CDR2 is ANQGSEA. The CDR3 is CSVGFKGAQYF. The DNA of the CDR3 is TGCAGCGTAGGTTTCAAGGGGGCCCAGTACTTC. Combining the CDR3 with reference TRBV29-1 and TRBJ2-5 gives the whole variable domain SAVISQKPSRDICQRGTSLTIQCQVDSQVTMMFWYRQQPGQSLTLIATANQGSEATYESGFVIDKFPISRPNLTFSTLTVSNMSPEDSSIYLCSVGFKGAQYFGPGTRLLVL.

The rearrangement links TRBV6-1 to TRBJ1-5; D is perhaps TRBD1 (5 bases). This CDR3 has 13 amino acids. Per germline, CDR1 MNHNS and CDR2 SASEGT. V dropped 6 bases and J dropped 5 bases, with 11 bases sitting between them. CDR3 residues: CASRGDQYQPQHF. CDR3 sequence (DNA): TGTGCCAGCAGGGGGGACCAATATCAGCCCCAGCATTTT.

This clonotype has at least ten counts. The chain's CDR3 is CASRQAGVSTDTQYF. The CDR3 DNA follows: TGTGCCAGCAGACAAGCGGGAGTAAGCACAGATACGCAGTATTTT. The chain uses TRBV11-2 and TRBJ2-3; the match to TRBD2 covers 8 bases. Germline values: CDR1 SGHAT, CDR2 FQNNGV. This CDR3 has 15 residues. The ends lost 6 bases at V and 0 bases at J; junction bases unmatched: 5.

The V call is TRBV3-1, the J call TRBJ1-2, with D possibly TRBD1 on 6 matching bases. The CDR3 is 13 amino acids. V lost 6 bases and J lost 7, with 15 bases in between. Germline lookup yields CDR1 LGHDT and CDR2 YNNKEL (reference sequence). The CDR3 bases are TGTGCCAGCAGTGACAGGCTCCGGGGTGGCTACACCTTC. Amino acids: CASSDRLRGGYTF.

This clonotype was seen many times. The chain is built from TRBV11-2 and TRBJ1-2; tentative D call: TRBD1 (6 bases). Germline V gives CDR1 SGHAT, CDR2 FQNNGV. This CDR3 contains 15 residues. The V end was cut by 0 bases, the J end by 7 bases, with 15 bases between. CDR3 nucleotide sequence: TGTGCCAGCAGCTTAGATAGGGGCAGGGGTGGTGGCTACACCTTC. It codes for CASSLDRGRGGGYTF.

This clonotype was found many times. A much more abundant neighbour one base away suggests this may be a read error. The gene calls are TRBV6-1 and TRBJ1-5, with 8 bases fitting TRBD1. The germline gives CDR1 MNHNS, CDR2 SASEGT. The length of the CDR3 is 16 residues. The chain's CDR3 is CASSEAGGHSDQPQHF. In DNA form, the CDR3 reads TGTGCCAGCAGTGAGGCAGGGGGCCATAGCGATCAGCCCCAGCATTTT.

The sample holds many counts of this clonotype. The V gene is TRBV6-1, the J gene TRBJ2-7, with 9 bases matching TRBD2. V shed 3 bases and J 6 bases; nucleotides not matched to a gene: 3. This CDR3 contains 13 residues. The V gene's germline CDR1 is MNHNS and CDR2 SASEGT. The CDR3 DNA follows: TGTGCCAGCAGTGAGGTAGCGGGGGTCGAGCAGTACTTC. Its protein product is CASSEVAGVEQYF.

The CDR3 region is CASSQIAGGGIQYF. CDR3 DNA sequence: TGCGCCAGCAGCCAGATAGCGGGAGGGGGCATTCAGTACTTC. The chain uses TRBV5-1 and TRBJ2-4, with 11 bases matching TRBD2. This CDR3 has 14 residues. The V gene's germline CDR1 is SGHRS and CDR2 YFSETQ. The V gene end was trimmed by 4 bases and the J gene end by 9 bases; junction bases not matched to a gene: 6.

This clonotype was observed at least ten times. The rearrangement uses TRBV20-1 and TRBJ1-2; tentative D call: TRBD1 (5 bases). Trimming took 0 bases from V and 3 from J, leaving 14 bases between them. Germline CDR1 and CDR2: DFQATT and SNEGSKA (reference sequence). The length of the CDR3 is 15 residues. This chain's CDR3 is CSARDYRTLHYGYTF. DNA of the CDR3: TGCAGTGCTAGAGATTACAGGACCCTTCACTATGGCTACACCTTC.

To note about this clonotype: At one boundary the junction diverges from the germline segment, which might be a read error. The V call is TRBV12-3 or TRBV12-4, the J call TRBJ1-1; D is undetermined. The CDR3 totals 14 residues. The CDR3 nucleotides are TGTGCCAGCACCCGGGTAGGGATGAACACTGAAGCTTCCTTT. This encodes CASTRVGMNTEASF.

This clonotype has ten or more counts. This chain connects TRBV7-3 to TRBJ1-1; a possible D gene is TRBD1 (6 bases). The CDR3 is 13 residues long. V lost 5 bases and J lost 2, with 9 bases in between. CDR1 is SGHTA, CDR2 FQGTGA, per germline. The CDR3 spells CASSKDRNTEAFF. The CDR3 DNA reads as TGTGCCAGCAGCAAGGACAGAAACACTGAAGCTTTCTTT.

The J gene is TRBJ2-1, the V gene TRBV11-2; 7 bases align to TRBD2. This CDR3 comprises 14 residues. Germline loops: CDR1 SGHAT, CDR2 FQNNGV. After removal of 4 bases from V and 7 bases from J, the junction contained 7 bases not matched to a gene. The CDR3, as DNA: TGTGCCAGCAGCTCCGGCGGGAGTTGGAATGAGCAGTTCTTC. Encoded protein: CASSSGGSWNEQFF.

This clonotype was counted a few times. A junction boundary mismatches the germline segment, possibly from a read error. V is TRBV7-8 and J is TRBJ2-5; 12 bases are shared with TRBD2. Germline loops: CDR1 SGHVS, CDR2 FQNEAQ. The CDR3 extends over 18 amino acids. In nucleotides, the CDR3 is TGTGCCAGCAGCCGGGGGGTCCTAGCGGGAGGGGTGGAAGAGGCCCAGTATTTC. Its translation is CASSRGVLAGGVEEAQYF.

This clonotype was observed many times. The chain couples TRBV12-3 or TRBV12-4 to TRBJ2-7, with 7 bases identical to TRBD1. J was trimmed by 4 bases and V by 4 bases; bases with no gene match: 7. CDR3 length equals 14 residues. DNA for the CDR3: TGTGCCAGCAGTTCCGTAGGGGGCGCATACGAGCAGTACTTC. Protein sequence: CASSSVGGAYEQYF.

This clonotype occurred many times. This chain uses TRBV27 with TRBJ1-1; unclear D gene. This CDR3 has 14 amino acids. Germline V lookup: CDR1 MNHEY, CDR2 SMNVEV (reference sequence). The V end was cut by 4 bases, the J end by 1 base, with 10 bases between. The CDR3: CASSSLMGNTEAFF. The CDR3 nucleotides are TGTGCCAGCAGTTCCCTCATGGGGAACACTGAAGCTTTCTTT.

This rearrangement joins TRBV6-2 or TRBV6-3 to TRBJ2-7; 12 positions agree with TRBD2. Germline-derived CDR1 and CDR2 are MNHEY and SVGEGT. V lost 6 bases, J lost 7 bases, and 7 bases stayed unmatched. This CDR3 has 14 residues. This chain's CDR3 is CASRPLAGGQEQYF. CDR3 DNA sequence: TGTGCCAGCAGACCGCTAGCGGGAGGGCAAGAGCAGTACTTC.

The sample holds many counts of this clonotype. This chain uses TRBV2 with TRBJ2-7; TRBD2 might be the D (5 bases). V shed 7 bases and J shed 6 bases, with 16 bases lying between them. Germline V gene lookup returns CDR1 SNHLY and CDR2 FYNNEI. The CDR3 extends over 13 amino acids. This chain's CDR3 is CASTRGNTGEQYF. DNA for the CDR3: TGTGCCAGCACCAGAGGGAATACTGGCGAGCAGTACTTC.

This clonotype was recorded at least ten times. The chain carries TRBV6-1 and TRBJ2-7, with 11 bases lining up with TRBD2. V lost 7 bases, J lost 1 base, and 3 bases stayed unmatched. Germline V lookup: CDR1 MNHNS, CDR2 SASEGT. The CDR3 length is 14 residues. CDR3 DNA sequence: TGTGCCAGCATGGCTAGCGGGAGGTCCTACGAGCAGTACTTC. Residues: CASMASGRSYEQYF.

This clonotype turned up a few times. A much larger clone sits a single nucleotide away, making a read error possible. This chain connects TRBV9 to TRBJ2-5; the D is unclear. The CDR3 covers 16 residues. The germline gives CDR1 SGDLS, CDR2 YYNGEE. This CDR3 reads CASSVDIAEYQETLYF. The DNA for the CDR3 is TGTGCCAGCAGCGTAGATATAGCAGAGTACCAAGAGACCCTGTACTTC.

The rearrangement links TRBV14 to TRBJ1-2; the D gene is possibly TRBD1 (6 bases). This CDR3 is built from 13 residues. Germline V gives CDR1 SGHDN, CDR2 FVKESK. The germline V and J ends were trimmed by 4 bases and 4 bases, with 10 bases remaining between them. CDR3 sequence: CASSPQGFYGYTF. The CDR3 region has the DNA TGTGCCAGCAGCCCCCAGGGGTTCTATGGCTACACCTTC.

This clonotype was seen ten or more times. The chain links TRBV5-5 to TRBJ2-7, with TRBD1 as a possible D gene (5 bases). Trimming took 2 bases from V and 3 from J, leaving 12 bases between them. The CDR3 is 14 amino acids. The germline V gene has CDR1 SGHKS and CDR2 YYEKEE (reference sequence). CDR3 sequence: CASSFQGNSYEQYF. As DNA, the CDR3 is TGTGCCAGCAGCTTCCAGGGAAATAGCTACGAGCAGTACTTC.

This clonotype was detected many times. The gene calls are TRBV7-9 and TRBJ2-7; D unclear. The CDR3 consists of 14 residues. Germline CDR1 is SEHNR and CDR2 is FQNEAQ (reference sequence). With 4 bases removed from V and 5 bases from J, the gap between germline ends came to 15 bases. The CDR3 coding sequence is TGTGCCAGCAGCTCACTCCGACACCGGGACGAGCAGTACTTC. Residues: CASSSLRHRDEQYF.

The CDR3 loop reads CASRTSGTGSTGELFF. The CDR3 region has the DNA TGTGCCAGCAGAACATCAGGGACAGGGTCTACCGGGGAGCTGTTTTTT. The chain is built from TRBV12-3 or TRBV12-4 and TRBJ2-2; 9 nucleotides match TRBD1. This CDR3 spans 16 amino acids. Trimming took 6 bases from V and 5 from J; bases not matched to a gene: 10.

This clonotype was observed many times. V gene TRBV12-3 or TRBV12-4 combines with J gene TRBJ1-5; no reliable D call. V was trimmed by 3 bases and J by 6 bases, leaving 15 bases between them. The CDR3 loop spans 15 amino acids. CDR3 coding DNA: TGTGCCAGCAGTTTCGGAGGGAGTCGGCGTCAGCCCCAGCATTTT. This encodes CASSFGGSRRQPQHF.

This clonotype appeared a few times. The chain couples TRBV5-1 to TRBJ2-5; TRBD2 aligns across 7 bases. This CDR3 is built from 14 residues. V trimming: 2 bases; J trimming: 5 bases; junction bases outside the gene matches: 6. Germline V lookup: CDR1 SGHRS, CDR2 YFSETQ. The CDR3 here is CASSFEAGRETQYF. In nucleotides, the CDR3 is TGCGCCAGCAGCTTCGAAGCGGGAAGGGAGACCCAGTACTTC.